This T cell receptor (beta chain) derives from a study of blood T cells in healthy people across ages. CDR1 and CDR2 (germline): SEHNR, FQNEAQ (reference sequence). This CDR3 spans 15 amino acids. Through a sample-barcoded 5' primer and a J-beta primer mix, a second PCR was run for about 6 to 11 cycles. In TCRdb, the 5' RACE reads were re-called with MiXCR into one record per CDR3 protein. The sample records roughly 1.4 million distinct CDR3 sequences, around 55% being singletons. Sequencing was performed on blood. This chain connects TRBV7-9 to TRBJ2-5; the match to TRBD2 covers 8 bases. The assigned J gene may be wrong: the sequence end matches TRBJ2-7 better. This TCR was sampled from a man aged 18 to 30 in good health. CDR3 sequence reads: CASSFNSGTAYEQYF. The CDR3 DNA is TGTGCCAGCAGCTTCAATAGCGGGACCGCCTACGAGCAGTACTTC.